This T cell receptor (beta chain) was sequenced during a study of human T cells and chemical hapten exposure. The overall study: Patients, mostly women, had alopecia areata, alopecia totalis or alopecia universalis.

Time point indicated: patch test 1, 2 weeks after DPC sensitization. The sample's treatment: therapeutic diphenylcyclopropenone sensitization with weekly scalp DPC. TCRdb re-called the RACE reads with MiXCR, one entry per CDR3 protein. The data hold fewer than 500,000 distinct CDR3 sequences, with 4.8% observed a single time. The CDR3 is made up of 14 amino acids. Germline values: CDR1 MDHEN, CDR2 SYDVKM. V lost 4 bases and J lost 2; bases outside the gene matches: 1. The sequence was obtained from a woman in her forties or fifties with alopecia areata. Some clones in this sample may be carry-over from other donors' samples. The specimen comprised whole blood, sampled in connection with sensitization to the hapten diphenylcyclopropenone (DPC). This rearrangement joins TRBV28 to TRBJ2-1; 8 bases are a match to TRBD2. The DNA of the CDR3 is TGTGCCAGCAGTTACGGGGGGGCCTACAATGAGCAGTTCTTC. Translated, it gives CASSYGGAYNEQFF.